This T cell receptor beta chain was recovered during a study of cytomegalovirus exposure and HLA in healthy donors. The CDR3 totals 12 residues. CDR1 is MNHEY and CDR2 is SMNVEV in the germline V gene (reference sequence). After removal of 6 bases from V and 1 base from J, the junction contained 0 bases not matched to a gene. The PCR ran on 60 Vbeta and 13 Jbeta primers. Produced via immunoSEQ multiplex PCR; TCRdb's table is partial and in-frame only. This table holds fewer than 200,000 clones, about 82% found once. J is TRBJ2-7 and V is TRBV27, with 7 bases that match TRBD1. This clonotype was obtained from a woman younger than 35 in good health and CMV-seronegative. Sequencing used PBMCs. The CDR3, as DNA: TGTGCCAGCAGGGGACAGTCCTACGAGCAGTACTTC. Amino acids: CASRGQSYEQYF.